This is a list of T cell receptor beta chains from one sample in a study of OX40 agonist ivuxolimab in advanced cancers. Profiling relied on immunoSEQ multiplex PCR, and the TCRdb table lists in-frame clones only, not all of them. The data show about 60,000 clones, roughly 86% seen once. This sample comprised CD4+ or CD8+ T cells sorted from blood, obtained in a trial of the OX40 agonist ivuxolimab. These receptors originate from an adult with an advanced solid tumor such as melanoma, head and neck, liver or kidney cancer. Each CDR3 is given with its conserved first and last residue. Fields, in order: V gene, D gene, J gene, CDR3 DNA, CDR3 protein. A D gene is named only where the DNA matches it firmly.

v_gene: TRBV30
d_gene: -
j_gene: TRBJ2-5
CDR3nt: TGTGCCTGGAGCGTAGGGGGGCAAGAGACCCAGTACTTC
CDR3aa: CAWSVGGQETQYF

v_gene: TRBV12-5
d_gene: -
j_gene: TRBJ2-5
CDR3nt: TGTGCTAGTGGTTTCATCGGCGGGGGCATGGAGACCCAGTACTTC
CDR3aa: CASGFIGGGMETQYF

v_gene: TRBV11-3
d_gene: TRBD1
j_gene: TRBJ1-6
CDR3nt: TGTGCCAGCAGCATAAACAGGGGGAACAATTCACCCCTCCACTTT
CDR3aa: CASSINRGNNSPLHF